A selection of T cell receptor beta chains follows, all from one sample in a study of T cell responses to AZD1222 COVID-19 vaccine. Measured with immunoSEQ multiplex PCR; TCRdb has only the in-frame clones, and not every one. The table includes some 130,000 clones, more than 85% detected once. Sequenced material: peripheral blood, taken on day 0 of AZD1222 vaccination. These receptors all stem from an adult in good health. CDR3s include the opening cysteine and the closing phenylalanine or tryptophan. D genes are given only for firm matches. Rows give clone size only sometimes, using once, few, many, or a class for an expanded clone.

cdr3_nt	cdr3_aa	j_call	v_call	d_call	clone_size
TGTGCCAGCAGCTCTCCTCGCCGGGGAGCCGGGAATGGCTACACCTTC	CASSSPRRGAGNGYTF	TRBJ1-2	TRBV11-2	.	.
TGCGCCAGCAGCCAACGCCTTCAAGAGACCCAGTACTTC	CASSQRLQETQYF	TRBJ2-5	TRBV4-1	.	.
TGTGCCAGCAGCCAGAAGGGTAACGCGGGGACCCAGTACTTC	CASSQKGNAGTQYF	TRBJ2-5	TRBV14	.	.
TGTGCCATCAGTGAGTCGAGAGATACGCAGTATTTT	CAISESRDTQYF	TRBJ2-3	TRBV10-3	.	.
TGCGCCAGCAGCTATACCGAGAGCTCCTACAATGAGCAGTTCTTC	CASSYTESSYNEQFF	TRBJ2-1	TRBV4-1	.	.
TGTGCCACCAGTGAATCGGATCAAGGGGGCAATCAGCCCCAGCATTTT	CATSESDQGGNQPQHF	TRBJ1-5	TRBV24-1	.	few
TGTGCCAGCTCACCCCGACAGGGGGCCTCGACTGAAGCTTTCTTT	CASSPRQGASTEAFF	TRBJ1-1	TRBV18	TRBD1	.
TGTGCCACCAGCAGAGCACGGACAGGGGCGCCCTATGGCTACACCTTC	CATSRARTGAPYGYTF	TRBJ1-2	TRBV15	TRBD1	.
TGTGCCAGCAGCGCCGGGACTAGCTTTTTTGCAGATACGCAGTATTTT	CASSAGTSFFADTQYF	TRBJ2-3	TRBV9	TRBD2	.
TGTGCCAGCAGCCTTAGACAGGGGGGAAGAGAAAAACTGTTTTTT	CASSLRQGGREKLFF	TRBJ1-4	TRBV14	TRBD1	.
TGTGCCAGCTCACCGCCACAGGGGACCGGGGAGCTGTTTTTT	CASSPPQGTGELFF	TRBJ2-2	TRBV18	TRBD1	.
TGTGCCAGCAGGTTAAGCTTGAACACTGAAGCTTTCTTT	CASRLSLNTEAFF	TRBJ1-1	TRBV7-8	.	.
TGTGCCATCAGTGAGAATAGGGCCGAGGCCAAGCAGTACTTC	CAISENRAEAKQYF	TRBJ2-7	TRBV10-3	.	.
TGTGCCAGCAGTGGTACAGGGAAGGGGCAAAATGAAAAACTGTTTTTT	CASSGTGKGQNEKLFF	TRBJ1-4	TRBV6-2/TRBV6-3	.	.
TGTGCCAGCAGTTACGGGGCTACTCCTGAAAAACTGTTTTTT	CASSYGATPEKLFF	TRBJ1-4	TRBV27	.	.
TGTGCCAGCAGCAAGGAACCGAACACCGGGGAGCTGTTTTTT	CASSKEPNTGELFF	TRBJ2-2	TRBV14	.	.
TGTGCCAGCAGTTTTACAGGGCCCGAGCAGTACTTC	CASSFTGPEQYF	TRBJ2-7	TRBV28	.	once